A selection of T cell receptor beta chains follows, all from one sample in a study of T cell responses to AZD1222 COVID-19 vaccine. Using immunoSEQ multiplex PCR, the repertoire was profiled, and TCRdb retains in-frame clones only, with some absent. The sample includes 100,000 to 150,000 clones, 80% to 95% of them seen just once. Specimen: peripheral blood, collected 28 days after the second AZD1222 dose. These receptor sequences come from an adult who received the AZD1222 COVID-19 vaccine. Both conserved end residues are part of each CDR3. The D gene is left open where the match is weak. Size values are once, few and many counts, or a class for expanded clones, and some rows have none.

J gene: TRBJ1-6
V gene: TRBV6-1
clone size: .
D gene: TRBD1
CDR3 protein: CASSPGQAISPLHF
CDR3 DNA: TGTGCCAGCAGTCCAGGACAGGCGATCTCGCCCCTCCACTTT

J gene: TRBJ2-1
V gene: TRBV4-3
clone size: .
D gene: TRBD2
CDR3 protein: CASSQAVPLAGVNNEQFF
CDR3 DNA: TGCGCCAGCAGCCAAGCCGTCCCTCTAGCGGGAGTGAACAATGAGCAGTTCTTC

J gene: TRBJ2-7
V gene: TRBV6-5
clone size: few
D gene: .
CDR3 protein: CASLKGGTGGYEQYF
CDR3 DNA: TGTGCCAGCCTTAAGGGGGGGACAGGAGGCTACGAGCAGTACTTC

J gene: TRBJ2-2
V gene: TRBV11-3
clone size: .
D gene: TRBD2
CDR3 protein: CASTSGLAGGNTGELFF
CDR3 DNA: TGTGCCAGCACCTCGGGACTAGCGGGGGGTAACACCGGGGAGCTGTTTTTT

J gene: TRBJ2-7
V gene: TRBV19
clone size: .
D gene: TRBD2
CDR3 protein: CASRPGLAGVNEQYF
CDR3 DNA: TGTGCCAGTAGGCCGGGACTAGCGGGAGTTAACGAGCAGTACTTC

J gene: TRBJ2-1
V gene: TRBV7-9
clone size: .
D gene: TRBD2
CDR3 protein: CASSPTSGRSNEQFF
CDR3 DNA: TGTGCCAGCAGTCCGACTAGCGGGAGGTCGAATGAGCAGTTCTTC

J gene: TRBJ2-5
V gene: TRBV5-6
clone size: .
D gene: TRBD2
CDR3 protein: CASSLLWGRAGKETQYF
CDR3 DNA: TGTGCCAGCAGCTTGTTGTGGGGGAGGGCCGGTAAGGAGACCCAGTACTTC

J gene: TRBJ2-1
V gene: TRBV6-6
clone size: .
D gene: TRBD2
CDR3 protein: CASNTGGRPYNEQFF
CDR3 DNA: TGTGCCAGCAACACGGGGGGAAGGCCCTACAATGAGCAGTTCTTC

J gene: TRBJ1-5
V gene: TRBV7-9
clone size: .
D gene: .
CDR3 protein: CASSWGTEVNQPQHF
CDR3 DNA: TGTGCCAGCAGCTGGGGGACTGAGGTCAATCAGCCCCAGCATTTT

J gene: TRBJ2-6
V gene: TRBV4-3
clone size: .
D gene: .
CDR3 protein: CASSLVSPGANVLTF
CDR3 DNA: TGCGCCAGCAGCCTCGTATCCCCTGGGGCCAACGTCCTGACTTTC

J gene: TRBJ1-1
V gene: TRBV6-5
clone size: .
D gene: .
CDR3 protein: CASNGQSPNTEAFF
CDR3 DNA: TGTGCCAGCAACGGACAGTCCCCGAACACTGAAGCTTTCTTT

J gene: TRBJ1-1
V gene: TRBV28
clone size: .
D gene: TRBD1
CDR3 protein: CASSFPDRGAFF
CDR3 DNA: TGTGCCAGCAGTTTCCCGGACAGGGGAGCTTTCTTT

J gene: TRBJ2-1
V gene: TRBV7-3
clone size: .
D gene: TRBD1
CDR3 protein: CASSGGQGNEQFF
CDR3 DNA: TGTGCCAGCAGCGGGGGACAGGGCAATGAGCAGTTCTTC

J gene: TRBJ1-2
V gene: TRBV15
clone size: few
D gene: .
CDR3 protein: CATSRGEGSYGYTF
CDR3 DNA: TGTGCCACCAGCAGAGGTGAGGGTAGCTATGGCTACACCTTC

J gene: TRBJ1-5
V gene: TRBV5-5
clone size: .
D gene: .
CDR3 protein: CASSLDRDQPQHF
CDR3 DNA: TGTGCCAGCAGCTTGGACAGAGATCAGCCCCAGCATTTT

J gene: TRBJ1-1
V gene: TRBV5-1
clone size: .
D gene: TRBD1
CDR3 protein: CASGDVGGSEAFF
CDR3 DNA: TGCGCCAGCGGTGATGTAGGGGGCTCTGAAGCTTTCTTT

J gene: TRBJ1-4
V gene: TRBV7-9
clone size: .
D gene: .
CDR3 protein: CASSLARGRSQTNEKLFF
CDR3 DNA: TGTGCCAGCAGCTTAGCGCGGGGCAGGTCCCAAACTAATGAAAAACTGTTTTTT

J gene: TRBJ1-5
V gene: TRBV19
clone size: once
D gene: .
CDR3 protein: CASTLDSNSNQPQHF
CDR3 DNA: TGTGCCAGTACCCTGGACAGTAATAGCAATCAGCCCCAGCATTTT

J gene: TRBJ2-1
V gene: TRBV18
clone size: .
D gene: .
CDR3 protein: CASSPPVTGNEQFF
CDR3 DNA: TGTGCCAGCTCACCACCGGTGACTGGTAATGAGCAGTTCTTC

J gene: TRBJ1-2
V gene: TRBV12-3/TRBV12-4
clone size: few
D gene: .
CDR3 protein: CASSLGGHGYTF
CDR3 DNA: TGTGCCAGCAGTTTAGGGGGGCATGGCTACACCTTC

J gene: TRBJ2-7
V gene: TRBV27
clone size: .
D gene: .
CDR3 protein: CASSRGTTGEQYF
CDR3 DNA: TGTGCCAGCAGTCGGGGAACGACGGGAGAGCAGTACTTC

J gene: TRBJ1-2
V gene: TRBV6-6
clone size: .
D gene: .
CDR3 protein: CASVDKGGNNYGYTF
CDR3 DNA: TGTGCCAGCGTCGACAAGGGCGGAAATAACTATGGCTACACCTTC

J gene: TRBJ2-3
V gene: TRBV9
clone size: .
D gene: .
CDR3 protein: CASSVGPQGSDTQYF
CDR3 DNA: TGTGCCAGCAGCGTAGGGCCCCAGGGTTCAGATACGCAGTATTTT

J gene: TRBJ2-7
V gene: TRBV5-6
clone size: .
D gene: .
CDR3 protein: CASSRETYEQYF
CDR3 DNA: TGTGCCAGCAGCCGGGAGACCTACGAGCAGTACTTC

J gene: TRBJ1-5
V gene: TRBV11-2
clone size: .
D gene: .
CDR3 protein: CASSLDSINQPQHF
CDR3 DNA: TGTGCCAGCAGCCTAGACAGCATCAATCAGCCCCAGCATTTT

J gene: TRBJ2-2
V gene: TRBV5-1
clone size: .
D gene: .
CDR3 protein: CASSLARAGELFF
CDR3 DNA: TGCGCCAGCAGCTTGGCGCGGGCCGGGGAGCTGTTTTTT

J gene: TRBJ1-1
V gene: TRBV7-9
clone size: .
D gene: .
CDR3 protein: CASSFNRGGDTEAFF
CDR3 DNA: TGTGCCAGCAGCTTCAATCGGGGAGGGGACACTGAAGCTTTCTTT

J gene: TRBJ1-2
V gene: TRBV7-2
clone size: .
D gene: .
CDR3 protein: CASSLSAGYGYTF
CDR3 DNA: TGTGCCAGCAGCTTATCGGCAGGGTATGGCTACACCTTC

J gene: TRBJ2-5
V gene: TRBV2
clone size: .
D gene: .
CDR3 protein: CASRGGGETQYF
CDR3 DNA: TGTGCCAGCAGAGGTGGAGGGGAGACCCAGTACTTC

J gene: TRBJ1-1
V gene: TRBV6-1
clone size: .
D gene: .
CDR3 protein: CASSEGPVQPNTEAFF
CDR3 DNA: TGTGCCAGCAGTGAAGGTCCGGTACAGCCGAACACTGAAGCTTTCTTT

J gene: TRBJ2-5
V gene: TRBV5-1
clone size: .
D gene: TRBD1
CDR3 protein: CASRVATGVEETQYF
CDR3 DNA: TGCGCCAGCAGGGTGGCCACAGGGGTGGAAGAGACCCAGTACTTC

J gene: TRBJ2-1
V gene: TRBV7-9
clone size: .
D gene: TRBD1
CDR3 protein: CASSLGDRGVYNEQFF
CDR3 DNA: TGTGCCAGCAGCTTAGGGGACAGGGGCGTTTACAATGAGCAGTTCTTC

J gene: TRBJ2-3
V gene: TRBV7-2
clone size: once
D gene: TRBD2
CDR3 protein: CASSLSGGPFTDTQYF
CDR3 DNA: TGTGCCAGCAGCTTGAGCGGGGGGCCTTTTACAGATACGCAGTATTTT